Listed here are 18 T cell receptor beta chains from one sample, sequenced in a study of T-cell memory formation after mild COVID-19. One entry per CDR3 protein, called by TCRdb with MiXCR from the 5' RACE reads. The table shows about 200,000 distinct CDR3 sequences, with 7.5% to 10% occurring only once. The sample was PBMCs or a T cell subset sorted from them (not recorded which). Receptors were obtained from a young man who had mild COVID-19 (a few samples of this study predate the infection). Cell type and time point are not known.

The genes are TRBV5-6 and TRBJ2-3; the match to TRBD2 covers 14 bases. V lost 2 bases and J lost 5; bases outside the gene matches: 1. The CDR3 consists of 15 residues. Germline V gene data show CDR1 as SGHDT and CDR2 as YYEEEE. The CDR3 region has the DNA TGTGCCAGCAGCTTCGGACTAGCGGGGGGAGATACGCAGTATTTT. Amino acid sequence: CASSFGLAGGDTQYF.

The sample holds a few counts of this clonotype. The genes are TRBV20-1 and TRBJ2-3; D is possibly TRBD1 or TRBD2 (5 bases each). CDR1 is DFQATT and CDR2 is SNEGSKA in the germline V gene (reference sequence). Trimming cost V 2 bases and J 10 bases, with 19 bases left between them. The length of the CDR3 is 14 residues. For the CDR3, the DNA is TGCAGTGCTAGAAATCAGGGCCGGGGCGGTGCGCAGTATTTT. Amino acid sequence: CSARNQGRGGAQYF.

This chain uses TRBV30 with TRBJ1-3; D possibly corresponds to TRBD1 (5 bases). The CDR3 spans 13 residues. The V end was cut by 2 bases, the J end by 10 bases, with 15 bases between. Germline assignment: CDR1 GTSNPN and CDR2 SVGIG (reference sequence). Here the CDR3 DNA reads TGTGCCTGGAGTTTTGGGACGGCGGTGACCATATATTTT. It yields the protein CAWSFGTAVTIYF.

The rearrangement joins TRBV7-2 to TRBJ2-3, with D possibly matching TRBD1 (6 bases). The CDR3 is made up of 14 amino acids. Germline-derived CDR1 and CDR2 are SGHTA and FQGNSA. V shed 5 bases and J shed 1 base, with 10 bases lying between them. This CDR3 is CASSRDTGTDTQYF. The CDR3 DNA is TGTGCCAGCAGCAGGGACACCGGCACAGATACGCAGTATTTT.

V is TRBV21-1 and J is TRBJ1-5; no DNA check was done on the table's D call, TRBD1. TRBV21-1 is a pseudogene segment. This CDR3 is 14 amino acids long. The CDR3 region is CASSKGDANQPQHF. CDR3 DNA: TGTGCCAGCAGCAAAGGGGACGCCAATCAGCCCCAGCATTTT.

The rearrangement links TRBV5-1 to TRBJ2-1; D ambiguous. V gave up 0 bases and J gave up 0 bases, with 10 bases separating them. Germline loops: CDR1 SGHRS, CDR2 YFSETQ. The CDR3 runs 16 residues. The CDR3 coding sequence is TGCGCCAGCAGCTTGGGGCCCTCGAGCTCCTACAATGAGCAGTTCTTC. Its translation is CASSLGPSSSYNEQFF.

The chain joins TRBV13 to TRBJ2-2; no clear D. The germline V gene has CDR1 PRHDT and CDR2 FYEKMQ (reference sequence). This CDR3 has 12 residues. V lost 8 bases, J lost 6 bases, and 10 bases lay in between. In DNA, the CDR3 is TGTGCCAGCGGTCGCTGGGCCGGGGAGCTGTTTTTT. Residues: CASGRWAGELFF.

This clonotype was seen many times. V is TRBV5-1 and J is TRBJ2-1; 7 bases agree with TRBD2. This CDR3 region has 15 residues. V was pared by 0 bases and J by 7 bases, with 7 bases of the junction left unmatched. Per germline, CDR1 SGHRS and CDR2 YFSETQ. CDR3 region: CASSLAGGGVNEQFF. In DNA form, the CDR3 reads TGCGCCAGCAGCTTGGCGGGGGGAGGTGTGAATGAGCAGTTCTTC.

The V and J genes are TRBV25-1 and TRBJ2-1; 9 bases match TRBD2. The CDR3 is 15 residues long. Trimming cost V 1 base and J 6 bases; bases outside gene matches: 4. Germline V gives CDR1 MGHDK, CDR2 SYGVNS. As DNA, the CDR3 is TGTGCCAGCAGTGAATTAGCGGGGGAGGTCAATGAGCAGTTCTTC. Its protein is CASSELAGEVNEQFF. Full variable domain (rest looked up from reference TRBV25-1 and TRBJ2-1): EADIYQTPRYLVIGTGKKITLECSQTMGHDKMYWYQQDPGMELHLIHYSYGVNSTEKGDLSSESTVSRIRTEHFPLTLESARPSHTSQYLCASSELAGEVNEQFFGPGTRLTVL.

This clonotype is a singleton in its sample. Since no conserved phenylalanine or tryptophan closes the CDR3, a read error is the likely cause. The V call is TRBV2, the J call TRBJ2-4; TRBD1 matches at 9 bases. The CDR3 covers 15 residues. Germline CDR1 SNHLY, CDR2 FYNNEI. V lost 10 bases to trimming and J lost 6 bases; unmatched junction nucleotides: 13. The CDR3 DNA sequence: TGTGCCACTAAAACAGGGGGCAGAGGGGGAAACATTCAGTACCTC. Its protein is CATKTGGRGGNIQYL.

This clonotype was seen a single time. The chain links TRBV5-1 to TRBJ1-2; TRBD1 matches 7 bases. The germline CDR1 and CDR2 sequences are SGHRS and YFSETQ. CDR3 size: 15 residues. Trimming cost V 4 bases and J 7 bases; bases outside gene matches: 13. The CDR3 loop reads CASSGGTELSSGYTF. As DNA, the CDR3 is TGCGCCAGCAGCGGAGGGACAGAGTTAAGCTCTGGCTACACCTTC.

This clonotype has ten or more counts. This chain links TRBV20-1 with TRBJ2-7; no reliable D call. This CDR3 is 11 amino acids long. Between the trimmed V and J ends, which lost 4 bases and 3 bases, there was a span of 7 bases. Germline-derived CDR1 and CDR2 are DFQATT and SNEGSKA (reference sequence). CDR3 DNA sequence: TGCAGTGCTACAGGAAACTACGAGCAGTACTTC. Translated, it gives CSATGNYEQYF.

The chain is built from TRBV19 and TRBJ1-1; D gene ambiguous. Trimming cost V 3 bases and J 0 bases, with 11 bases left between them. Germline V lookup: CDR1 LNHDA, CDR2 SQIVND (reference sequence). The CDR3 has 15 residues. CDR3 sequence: CASSILLQMNTEAFF. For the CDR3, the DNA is TGTGCCAGTAGTATTCTCCTGCAGATGAACACTGAAGCTTTCTTT.

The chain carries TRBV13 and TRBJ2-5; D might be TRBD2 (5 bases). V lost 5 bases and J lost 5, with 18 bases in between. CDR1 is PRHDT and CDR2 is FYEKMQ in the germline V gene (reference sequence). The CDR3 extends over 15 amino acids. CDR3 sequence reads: CASSNTRAVWETQYF. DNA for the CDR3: TGTGCCAGCAGCAACACTAGGGCTGTCTGGGAGACCCAGTACTTC.

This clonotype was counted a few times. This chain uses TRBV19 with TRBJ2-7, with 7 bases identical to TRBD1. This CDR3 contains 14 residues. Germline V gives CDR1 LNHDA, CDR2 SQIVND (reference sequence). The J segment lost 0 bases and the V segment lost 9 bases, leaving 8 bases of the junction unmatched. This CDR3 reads CASHSRDSSYEQYF. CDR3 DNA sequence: TGTGCCAGCCATTCCCGGGACAGCTCCTACGAGCAGTACTTC.

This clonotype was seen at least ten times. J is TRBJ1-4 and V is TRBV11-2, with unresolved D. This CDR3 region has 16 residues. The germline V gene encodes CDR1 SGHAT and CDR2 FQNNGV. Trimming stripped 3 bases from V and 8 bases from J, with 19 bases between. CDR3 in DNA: TGTGCCAGCAGCTTGGGCCTGGGAGGAGTGATGGAAAAACTGTTTTTT. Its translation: CASSLGLGGVMEKLFF.

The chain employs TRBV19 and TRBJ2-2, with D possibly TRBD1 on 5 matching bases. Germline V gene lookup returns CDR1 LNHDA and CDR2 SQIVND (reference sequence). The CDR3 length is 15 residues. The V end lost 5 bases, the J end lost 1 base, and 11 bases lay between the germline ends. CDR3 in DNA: TGTGCCAGTAGTTTGCAGGGTGAGAACACCGGGGAGCTGTTTTTT. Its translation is CASSLQGENTGELFF. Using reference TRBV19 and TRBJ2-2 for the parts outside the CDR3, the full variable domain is DGGITQSPKYLFRKEGQNVTLSCEQNLNHDAMYWYRQDPGQGLRLIYYSQIVNDFQKGDIAEGYSVSREKKESFPLTVTSAQKNPTAFYLCASSLQGENTGELFFGEGSRLTVL.

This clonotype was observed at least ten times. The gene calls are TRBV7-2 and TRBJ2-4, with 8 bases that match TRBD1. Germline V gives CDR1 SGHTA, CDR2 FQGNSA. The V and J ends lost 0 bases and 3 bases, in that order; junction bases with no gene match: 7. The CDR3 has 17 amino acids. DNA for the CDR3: TGTGCCAGCAGCTTAGCGCAAGGACAGGGAGTCAAAAACATTCAGTACTTC. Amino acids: CASSLAQGQGVKNIQYF. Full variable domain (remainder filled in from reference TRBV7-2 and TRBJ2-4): GAGVSQSPSNKVTEKGKDVELRCDPISGHTALYWYRQSLGQGLEFLIYFQGNSAPDKSGLPSDRFSAERTGGSVSTLTIQRTQQEDSAVYLCASSLAQGQGVKNIQYFGAGTRLSVL.